This TCR beta chain was observed in a study of T cell changes during pregnancy in multiple sclerosis. Germline lookup yields CDR1 SGHNT and CDR2 YYREEE (reference sequence). The CDR3 runs to 14 residues. With V trimmed by 6 bases and J by 5 bases, 6 bases remained unmatched. This clone was detected once. Method: immunoSEQ multiplex PCR; TCRdb's copy keeps in-frame clones and lacks some. The table shows around 95,000 clones, with around 92% occurring only once. Source: peripheral blood, taken after pregnancy. This rearrangement joins TRBV5-4 to TRBJ2-3; 10 bases fit TRBD2. The receptor's source is a female donor in good health, enrolled as a control in a pregnancy study. The CDR3 loop reads CASNPSGSIDTQYF. The CDR3 bases are TGTGCCAGCAATCCTAGCGGGAGTATAGATACGCAGTATTTT.